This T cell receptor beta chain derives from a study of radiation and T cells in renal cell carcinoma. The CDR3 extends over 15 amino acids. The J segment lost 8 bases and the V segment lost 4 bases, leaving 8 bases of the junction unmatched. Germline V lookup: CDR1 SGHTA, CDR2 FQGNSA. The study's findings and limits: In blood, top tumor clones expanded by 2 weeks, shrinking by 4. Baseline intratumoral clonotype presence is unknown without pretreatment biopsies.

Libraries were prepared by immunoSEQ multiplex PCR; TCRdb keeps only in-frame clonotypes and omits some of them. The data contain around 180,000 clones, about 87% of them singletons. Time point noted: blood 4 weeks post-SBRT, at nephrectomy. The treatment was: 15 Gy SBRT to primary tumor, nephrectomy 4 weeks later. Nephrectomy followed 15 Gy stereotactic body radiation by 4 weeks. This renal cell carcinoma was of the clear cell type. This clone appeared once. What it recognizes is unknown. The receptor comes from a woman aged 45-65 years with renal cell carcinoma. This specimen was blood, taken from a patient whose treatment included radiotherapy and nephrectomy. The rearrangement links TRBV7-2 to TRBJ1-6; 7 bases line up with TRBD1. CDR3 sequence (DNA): TGTGCCAGCAGCTCTCGCCGGGACAGCTATTCACCCCTCCACTTT. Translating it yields CASSSRRDSYSPLHF.